The count of the clone carrying this TCR beta chain is one. The CDR3 length is 13 residues. The V gene lost 8 bases and the J gene lost 6 bases, with 14 bases spanning the gap. Germline V lookup: CDR1 MNHEY, CDR2 SVGAGI. The data were obtained in a study of blood T cell repertoires in COVID-19. In the authors' workflow: Amplification of reference gene primers was used by the study to estimate nucleated cell counts. Clones were sequenced by immunoSEQ multiplex PCR, and TCRdb holds only the in-frame ones, with some missing. V, J and clone size reflect that table, while D and trimming were determined from the DNA. The sample gives around 440,000 clones, approximately 88% of which show up once; roughly 12% is in the top ten.

This chain connects TRBV6-5 to TRBJ2-4, with D perhaps matching TRBD2 (7 bases). The sequencing input was peripheral blood. The receptor comes from a woman between 45 and 60 years old with COVID-19, enrolled during active disease. This CDR3 reads CASGERGGNIQYF. CDR3 bases: TGTGCCAGCGGGGAAAGGGGGGGAAACATTCAGTACTTC.